These 29 T cell receptor beta chains were sequenced from one sample in a study of T-cell reconstitution after alpha-beta-depleted transplantation in children. Construction of the TCRbeta library involved unique molecular identifiers. TCRdb reprocessed the PCR reads with MiXCR, giving one entry per CDR3 protein. The sample holds around 200,000 distinct CDR3 sequences, approximately 6.6% seen once. The material sequenced was PBMCs from the stem cell graft donor, taken from the stem cell graft. Receptors were obtained from a human donor who donated a stem cell graft to a child with Wiskott-Aldrich syndrome.

The V call is TRBV27, the J call TRBJ1-1; a weak D match, TRBD1 (5 bases). The CDR3 is 13 residues long. The germline CDR1 and CDR2 sequences are MNHEY and SMNVEV (reference sequence). V was pared by 11 bases and J by 2 bases, with 15 bases between. CDR3: CARLRDSNTEAFF. In DNA form, the CDR3 reads TGTGCCCGCCTCAGGGACTCTAACACTGAAGCTTTCTTT.

This clonotype was found a few times. The V gene is TRBV7-9, the J gene TRBJ1-2, with D perhaps TRBD1 (6 bases). Germline V CDR1 and CDR2: SEHNR, FQNEAQ (reference sequence). This CDR3 contains 16 residues. V dropped 5 bases and J dropped 7 bases, with 23 bases sitting between them. The CDR3 region is CASSPLRGGSHGGYTF. The DNA of the CDR3 is TGTGCCAGCAGCCCCCTACGGGGGGGCAGTCATGGTGGCTACACCTTC. Full variable domain (outside the CDR3, taken from reference TRBV7-9 and TRBJ1-2): DTGVSQNPRHKITKRGQNVTFRCDPISEHNRLYWYRQTLGQGPEFLTYFQNEAQLEKSRLLSDRFSAERPKGSFSTLEIQRTEQGDSAMYLCASSPLRGGSHGGYTFGSGTRLTVV.

The genes are TRBV18 and TRBJ1-6, with TRBD1 matching over 7 bases. CDR1 and CDR2 (germline): KGHSH, LQKENI. The V and J ends lost 1 base and 10 bases, in that order; junction bases with no gene match: 7. This CDR3 contains 15 residues. CDR3 DNA sequence: TGTGCCAGCTCACCACTAGAGACAGGGTACTCACCCCTCCACTTT. Translated: CASSPLETGYSPLHF.

There are many counts of this clonotype. The V call is TRBV29-1, the J call TRBJ2-2; D remains unclear. The CDR3 has 15 residues. Trimming took off 4 bases at V and 0 bases at J, with 12 bases between the two ends. Germline V gene data show CDR1 as SQVTM and CDR2 as ANQGSEA. CDR3 amino acids: CSVAVRGANTGELFF. The CDR3 nucleotides read TGCAGCGTTGCGGTCCGCGGAGCGAACACCGGGGAGCTGTTTTTT.

This clonotype was counted at least ten times. The chain links TRBV20-1 to TRBJ2-1; 8 bases match TRBD1. The CDR3 is 15 residues long. V gave up 3 bases and J gave up 6 bases; unmatched junction bases: 10. The germline V gene has CDR1 DFQATT and CDR2 SNEGSKA (reference sequence). The CDR3 is CSASPTGGPTNEQFF. The CDR3 coding sequence is TGCAGTGCTAGCCCAACAGGGGGACCTACCAATGAGCAGTTCTTC.

There are many counts of this clonotype. The V call is TRBV30, the J call TRBJ2-7; 9 bases are a match to TRBD2. The CDR3 consists of 14 residues. The junction had 7 bases not matched to a gene; V was cut back by 0 bases and J by 7 bases. CDR1 is GTSNPN, CDR2 SVGIG, per germline (reference sequence). CDR3 DNA sequence: TGTGCCTGGAGTGTAAAGGGACTAGCTATTGAGCAGTACTTC. Encoded protein: CAWSVKGLAIEQYF. Complete variable domain (other parts from reference TRBV30 and TRBJ2-7): SQTIHQWPATLVQPVGSPLSLECTVEGTSNPNLYWYRQAAGRGLQLLFYSVGIGQISSEVPQNLSASRPQDRQFILSSKKLLLSDSGFYLCAWSVKGLAIEQYFGPGTRLTVT.

This clonotype showed up many times. CDR3 loop: CASKATSNSYEQYF. The CDR3 DNA reads TGCGCCAGCAAAGCGACTAGCAACTCCTACGAGCAGTACTTC. V and J are TRBV5-1 and TRBJ2-7, with TRBD2 identical over 7 bases. Germline V gene data show CDR1 as SGHRS and CDR2 as YFSETQ. The CDR3 runs 14 residues. J gave up 0 bases and V 6 bases, and 6 bases lay outside the gene matches.

This clonotype showed up many times. This sequence joins TRBV12-3 or TRBV12-4 and TRBJ1-5, with D uncertain. The CDR3 is 12 residues long. The V end lost 1 base, the J end lost 9 bases, and 7 bases lay between the germline ends. CDR3 sequence: CASSLGVGPQHF. CDR3 sequence (DNA): TGTGCCAGCAGTTTAGGCGTCGGGCCCCAGCATTTT.

The sample holds many counts of this clonotype. The chain uses TRBV5-1 and TRBJ2-7; D gene uncertain. Germline values: CDR1 SGHRS, CDR2 YFSETQ. Trimming shortened V by 4 bases and J by 0 bases, and 17 bases separated the two germline ends. The CDR3 sequence is 16 residues long. DNA for the CDR3: TGCGCCAGCAGCCCCGAAGTAAGGGATTACTCCTACGAGCAGTACTTC. This sequence encodes CASSPEVRDYSYEQYF. The variable domain in full, with the rest retrieved from reference TRBV5-1 and TRBJ2-7, is KAGVTQTPRYLIKTRGQQVTLSCSPISGHRSVSWYQQTPGQGLQFLFEYFSETQRNKGNFPGRFSGRQFSNSRSEMNVSTLELGDSALYLCASSPEVRDYSYEQYFGPGTRLTVT.

This clonotype was picked up many times. The chain is built from TRBV20-1 and TRBJ2-1; D possibly corresponds to TRBD1 (5 bases). The germline V gene encodes CDR1 DFQATT and CDR2 SNEGSKA (reference sequence). CDR3 length: 13 amino acids. V was clipped by 6 bases and J by 1 base, with 10 bases between them. CDR3 loop: CSARVGSYNEQFF. The DNA for the CDR3 is TGCAGTGCCAGGGTGGGATCCTACAATGAGCAGTTCTTC.

This clonotype was counted at least ten times. The chain joins TRBV5-5 to TRBJ2-7, with D possibly being TRBD1 (6 bases). V was pared by 4 bases and J by 5 bases, with 19 bases between. The germline gives CDR1 SGHKS, CDR2 YYEKEE (reference sequence). CDR3 length equals 15 residues. CDR3 DNA: TGTGCCAGCAGCGAACCCCCAAACAGGGCCAACGAGCAGTACTTC. Its protein is CASSEPPNRANEQYF.

The CDR3: CASSHGTGYPTNEKLFF. The CDR3 coding sequence is TGTGCCAGCAGCCACGGGACAGGGTACCCTACTAATGAAAAACTGTTTTTT. The V and J genes are TRBV4-2 and TRBJ1-4; 9 nucleotides align to TRBD1. Trimming at V came to 3 bases and at J to 2 bases, leaving 7 bases not matched to a gene. This CDR3 has 17 amino acids. CDR1 LGHNA and CDR2 YNFKEQ come from the germline V gene.

This clonotype was picked up many times. V gene TRBV7-2 combines with J gene TRBJ2-1; unclear D gene. The V end lost 5 bases, the J end lost 5 bases, and 16 bases lay between the germline ends. The CDR3 runs to 15 residues. CDR1 and CDR2 from the germline V gene are SGHTA and FQGNSA. CDR3 nucleotides: TGTGCCAGCAGCAATCTTAGGGCTCTTGACAATGAGCAGTTCTTC. Amino acid sequence: CASSNLRALDNEQFF.

This clonotype has at least ten counts. The CDR3 sequence: CASSSDSTYEQYF. CDR3 nucleotide sequence: TGTGCCAGCAGCTCGGACAGCACCTACGAGCAGTACTTC. This sequence joins TRBV9 and TRBJ2-7; possibly TRBD1 for D (6 bases). The CDR3 totals 13 residues. CDR1 is SGDLS and CDR2 is YYNGEE in the germline V gene. V was trimmed by 4 bases and J by 2 bases, leaving 10 bases between them.

The chain combines TRBV11-3 with TRBJ2-1; D gene ambiguous. This CDR3 is 13 amino acids long. V was trimmed by 0 bases and J by 4 bases, leaving 4 bases between them. Per the germline V gene, CDR1 is SGHNT and CDR2 is YENEEA. CDR3 sequence (DNA): TGTGCCAGCAGCTTAGATAATTACAATGAGCAGTTCTTC. The encoded protein is CASSLDNYNEQFF. Supplemented by reference TRBV11-3 and TRBJ2-1, the full variable domain reads EAGVVQSPRYKIIEKKQPVAFWCNPISGHNTLYWYLQNLGQGPELLIRYENEEAVDDSQLPKDRFSAERLKGVDSTLKIQPAELGDSAVYLCASSLDNYNEQFFGPGTRLTVL.

This clonotype was observed at least ten times. The chain is built from TRBV10-3 and TRBJ2-3; TRBD2 matches at 13 bases. Germline V CDR1 and CDR2: ENHRY, SYGVKD. V dropped 4 bases and J dropped 0; count of bases not matched to a gene: 4. This CDR3 region has 17 residues. The CDR3 DNA is TGTGCCATCAGTGGACTAGCGGGAGGACCGAGCACAGATACGCAGTATTTT. Protein sequence: CAISGLAGGPSTDTQYF.

This clonotype was found many times. The chain uses TRBV5-1 and TRBJ2-1, with D possibly matching TRBD1 (5 bases). Trimming left V 6 bases short and J 4 bases short, with 8 bases between. This CDR3 comprises 12 residues. From germline, CDR1 is SGHRS and CDR2 YFSETQ. CDR3 DNA: TGCGCCAGCAAACAGGAATACAATGAGCAGTTCTTC. It translates to CASKQEYNEQFF.

This clonotype was recorded a few times. The rearrangement uses TRBV11-2 and TRBJ2-3; D unclear. Trimming took off 5 bases at V and 4 bases at J, with 25 bases between the two ends. The CDR3 consists of 18 residues. Per germline, CDR1 SGHAT and CDR2 FQNNGV. CDR3 bases: TGTGCCAGCAGCCACCCTGGTGGGTTTGGTTTTGGGTCAGATACGCAGTATTTT. It translates to CASSHPGGFGFGSDTQYF.

In this sample, this clonotype turned up many times. The chain links TRBV7-9 to TRBJ1-1; D unclear. Per the germline V gene, CDR1 is SEHNR and CDR2 is FQNEAQ (reference sequence). Trimming pared 4 bases from V and 7 bases from J, leaving 4 bases between. The CDR3 sequence is 10 residues long. The CDR3 nucleotides read TGTGCCAGCAGCTCGTATGAAGCTTTCTTT. Translating gives CASSSYEAFF. Looking up the rest from reference TRBV7-9 and TRBJ1-1 gives the full variable domain: DTGVSQNPRHKITKRGQNVTFRCDPISEHNRLYWYRQTLGQGPEFLTYFQNEAQLEKSRLLSDRFSAERPKGSFSTLEIQRTEQGDSAMYLCASSSYEAFFGQGTRLTVV.

Many counts were recorded for this clonotype. V and J are TRBV27 and TRBJ2-7; D gene unclear. CDR1 is MNHEY and CDR2 is SMNVEV in the germline V gene (reference sequence). Trimming left V 5 bases short and J 2 bases short, with 19 bases between. This CDR3 comprises 16 residues. CDR3 in amino acids: CASSLQRTALAYEQYF. The CDR3 DNA sequence: TGTGCCAGCAGTCTCCAGAGGACGGCATTAGCCTACGAGCAGTACTTC.

This clonotype came up many times. CDR3 amino acids: CSVEVRVNTQYF. DNA of the CDR3: TGCAGCGTTGAAGTTCGTGTGAATACGCAGTATTTT. The chain has TRBV29-1 and TRBJ2-3; no definite D call. Trimming took 1 base from V and 7 from J, leaving 9 bases between them. This CDR3 spans 12 amino acids. Germline V lookup: CDR1 SQVTM, CDR2 ANQGSEA.

The table lists this clonotype with many counts. The chain is built from TRBV4-1 and TRBJ2-1, with 7 nucleotides matching TRBD2. The CDR3 sequence is 16 residues long. V was clipped by 3 bases and J by 0 bases; unmatched bases: 5. In germline, CDR1 is MGHRA, CDR2 YSYEKL. CDR3 DNA: TGCGCCAGCAGCCACCCGGGACTACCCTCCTACAATGAGCAGTTCTTC. It specifies CASSHPGLPSYNEQFF.

V usage is TRBV30 and J usage is TRBJ2-7; 12 nucleotides align to TRBD1. This CDR3 contains 16 residues. Per germline, CDR1 GTSNPN and CDR2 SVGIG (reference sequence). V was pared by 4 bases and J by 3 bases, with 10 bases of the junction left unmatched. The CDR3 coding sequence is TGTGCCTGGAATTACGGGACAGGGGGCCCCAACTACGAGCAGTACTTC. This gives the protein CAWNYGTGGPNYEQYF. Filled out from reference TRBV30 and TRBJ2-7, the complete variable domain reads SQTIHQWPATLVQPVGSPLSLECTVEGTSNPNLYWYRQAAGRGLQLLFYSVGIGQISSEVPQNLSASRPQDRQFILSSKKLLLSDSGFYLCAWNYGTGGPNYEQYFGPGTRLTVT.

The chain has TRBV19 and TRBJ2-5; 8 nucleotides line up with TRBD1. After removal of 4 bases from V and 5 bases from J, the junction contained 3 bases not matched to a gene. This CDR3 contains 13 residues. The germline V gene encodes CDR1 LNHDA and CDR2 SQIVND (reference sequence). CDR3 coding DNA: TGTGCCAGTAGTACAGGGGGCAGGGAGACCCAGTACTTC. This gives the protein CASSTGGRETQYF.

Ten or more counts support this clonotype. The rearrangement joins TRBV5-1 to TRBJ2-7, with D maybe TRBD1 (6 bases). V lost 0 bases and J 4 bases, leaving 11 bases between the germline ends. The germline gives CDR1 SGHRS, CDR2 YFSETQ. The CDR3 runs to 14 residues. The CDR3 loop is CASSLDRELYEQYF. CDR3 nucleotide sequence: TGCGCCAGCAGCTTGGACAGGGAGTTGTACGAGCAGTACTTC. The entire variable domain, with the rest obtained from reference TRBV5-1 and TRBJ2-7, is as follows: KAGVTQTPRYLIKTRGQQVTLSCSPISGHRSVSWYQQTPGQGLQFLFEYFSETQRNKGNFPGRFSGRQFSNSRSEMNVSTLELGDSALYLCASSLDRELYEQYFGPGTRLTVT.

This clonotype was seen at least ten times. This sequence joins TRBV3-1 and TRBJ2-5; a weak D match, TRBD1 (6 bases). The CDR3 contains 14 residues. With 2 bases removed from V and 2 bases from J, the gap between germline ends came to 9 bases. Germline V gene lookup returns CDR1 LGHDT and CDR2 YNNKEL (reference sequence). In DNA, the CDR3 is TGTGCCAGCAGCCAAAGCGGACAGCAAGAGACCCAGTACTTC. Its protein product is CASSQSGQQETQYF.

This clonotype was recorded many times. The chain couples TRBV12-3 or TRBV12-4 to TRBJ2-7; 7 bases are a match to TRBD1. The junction had 7 bases not matched to a gene; V was cut back by 8 bases and J by 0 bases. The CDR3 runs to 14 residues. The CDR3 sequence: CASVRDSSSYEQYF. The DNA of the CDR3 is TGTGCCAGCGTCCGGGACAGCAGCTCCTACGAGCAGTACTTC.

J is TRBJ2-1 and V is TRBV11-3, with D perhaps TRBD2 (6 bases). The CDR3 loop spans 15 amino acids. Germline values: CDR1 SGHNT, CDR2 YENEEA. V was trimmed by 1 base and J by 8 bases, leaving 15 bases between them. CDR3 DNA sequence: TGTGCCAGCAGCTTAGGGCGGGATGGGGAGGATGAGCAGTTCTTC. Translated, it gives CASSLGRDGEDEQFF.

In this sample, this clonotype turned up many times. The chain recombines TRBV2 with TRBJ1-6; 7 bases are a match to TRBD1. Germline values: CDR1 SNHLY, CDR2 FYNNEI. This CDR3 has 17 amino acids. Trimming at V came to 6 bases and at J to 8 bases, leaving 16 bases not matched to a gene. The CDR3 loop reads CASSVRDRAILDSPLHF. DNA for the CDR3: TGTGCCAGCAGCGTACGGGACAGAGCCATATTGGATTCACCCCTCCACTTT. Complete variable domain (other parts from reference TRBV2 and TRBJ1-6): EPEVTQTPSHQVTQMGQEVILRCVPISNHLYFYWYRQILGQKVEFLVSFYNNEISEKSEIFDDQFSVERPDGSNFTLKIRSTKLEDSAMYFCASSVRDRAILDSPLHFGNGTRLTVT.